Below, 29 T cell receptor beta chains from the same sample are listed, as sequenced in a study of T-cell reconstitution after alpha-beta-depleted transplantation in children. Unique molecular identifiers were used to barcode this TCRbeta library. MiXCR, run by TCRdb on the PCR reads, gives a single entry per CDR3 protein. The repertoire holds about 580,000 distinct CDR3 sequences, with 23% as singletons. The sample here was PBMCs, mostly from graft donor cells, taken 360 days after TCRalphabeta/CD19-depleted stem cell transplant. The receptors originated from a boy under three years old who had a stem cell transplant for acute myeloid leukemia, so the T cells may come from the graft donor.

The CDR3: CASGFGTSGGDAQYF. CDR3 bases: TGTGCTAGTGGTTTCGGGACTAGCGGGGGGGACGCGCAGTACTTC. The chain is built from TRBV12-5 and TRBJ2-7, with 16 positions matching TRBD2. Trimming removed 3 bases from V and 9 bases from J; junction bases left unmatched: 5. The CDR3 totals 15 residues. The germline V gene encodes CDR1 LGHNT and CDR2 FRNRAP.

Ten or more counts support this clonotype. This chain's CDR3 is CASSQGTGANVLTF. The CDR3 bases are TGTGCCAGCAGCCAGGGGACCGGGGCCAACGTCCTGACTTTC. The rearrangement joins TRBV27 to TRBJ2-6; possibly TRBD1 for D (6 bases). Germline V lookup: CDR1 MNHEY, CDR2 SMNVEV (reference sequence). V lost 6 bases and J lost 4, with 10 bases in between. The length of the CDR3 is 14 residues.

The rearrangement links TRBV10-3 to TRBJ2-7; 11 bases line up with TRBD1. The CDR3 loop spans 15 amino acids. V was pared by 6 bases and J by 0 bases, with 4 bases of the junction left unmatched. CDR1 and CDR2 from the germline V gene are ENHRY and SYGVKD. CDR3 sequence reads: CAIRQGTGGSYEQYV. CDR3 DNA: TGTGCCATCAGACAAGGGACAGGGGGCTCCTACGAGCAGTACGTC.

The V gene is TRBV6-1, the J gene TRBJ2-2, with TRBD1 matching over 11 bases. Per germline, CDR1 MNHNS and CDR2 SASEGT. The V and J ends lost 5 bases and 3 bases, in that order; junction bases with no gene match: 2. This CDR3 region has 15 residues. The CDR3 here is CASSRDRGDTGELFF. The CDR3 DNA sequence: TGTGCCAGCAGTCGGGACAGGGGGGACACCGGGGAGCTGTTTTTT.

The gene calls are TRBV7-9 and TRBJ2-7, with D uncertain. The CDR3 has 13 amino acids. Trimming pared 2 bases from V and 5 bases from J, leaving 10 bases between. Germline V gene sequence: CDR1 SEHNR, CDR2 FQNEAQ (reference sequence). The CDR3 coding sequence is TGTGCCAGCAGCTTACCCCTCGGAGACGAGCAGTACTTC. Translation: CASSLPLGDEQYF.

The CDR3 loop reads CATRPQGPYEQYF. Here the CDR3 DNA reads TGTGCCACCCGACCGCAGGGCCCCTACGAGCAGTACTTC. The chain carries TRBV28 and TRBJ2-7, with D perhaps matching TRBD1 (5 bases). In germline, CDR1 is MDHEN, CDR2 SYDVKM. The CDR3 spans 13 residues. The ends were cut back, 10 bases at V and 2 bases at J, with 15 bases in the middle.

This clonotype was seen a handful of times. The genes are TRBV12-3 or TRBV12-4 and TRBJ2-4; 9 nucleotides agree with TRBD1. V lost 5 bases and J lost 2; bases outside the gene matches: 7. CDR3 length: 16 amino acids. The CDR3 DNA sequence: TGTGCCAGCAGTCACCGGGACAGGGTAACCAAAAACATTCAGTACTTC. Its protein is CASSHRDRVTKNIQYF.

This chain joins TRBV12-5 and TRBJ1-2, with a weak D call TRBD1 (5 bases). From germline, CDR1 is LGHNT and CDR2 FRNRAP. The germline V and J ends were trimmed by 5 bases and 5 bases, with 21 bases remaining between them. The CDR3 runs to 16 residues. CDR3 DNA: TGTGCTAGTGGTCTCGCCGGGACCACCTTGAGTTATGGCTACACCTTC. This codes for CASGLAGTTLSYGYTF.

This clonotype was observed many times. CDR3 residues: CSVVFYNEQFF. The CDR3 DNA reads TGCAGCGTTGTTTTCTACAATGAGCAGTTCTTC. V and J are TRBV29-1 and TRBJ2-1; D unclear. Germline lookup yields CDR1 SQVTM and CDR2 ANQGSEA. V lost 4 bases to trimming and J lost 3 bases, with 4 bases between them. CDR3 length: 11 residues.

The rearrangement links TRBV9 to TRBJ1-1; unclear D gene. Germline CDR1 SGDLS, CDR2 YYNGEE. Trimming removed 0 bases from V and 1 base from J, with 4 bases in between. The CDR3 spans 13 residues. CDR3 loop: CASSVDKNTEAFF. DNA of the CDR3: TGTGCCAGCAGCGTAGACAAGAACACTGAAGCTTTCTTT.

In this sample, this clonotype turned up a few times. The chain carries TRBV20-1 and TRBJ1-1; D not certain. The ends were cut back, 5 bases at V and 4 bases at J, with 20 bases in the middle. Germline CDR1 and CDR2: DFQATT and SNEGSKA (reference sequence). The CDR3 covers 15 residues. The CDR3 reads CSAPDEGSTGTEAFF. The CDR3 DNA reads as TGCAGTGCTCCCGACGAGGGCAGCACCGGCACTGAAGCTTTCTTT.

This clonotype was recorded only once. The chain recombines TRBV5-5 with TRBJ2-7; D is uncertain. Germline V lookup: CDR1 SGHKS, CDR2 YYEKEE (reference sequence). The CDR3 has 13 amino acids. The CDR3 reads CASSLEDPYEQNV. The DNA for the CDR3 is TGTGCCAGCAGCTTAGAGGATCCCTACGAGCAGAACGTC.

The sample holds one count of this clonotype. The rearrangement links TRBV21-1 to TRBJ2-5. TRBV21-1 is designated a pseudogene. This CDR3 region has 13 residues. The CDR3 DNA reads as TGTGCCAGCAGCAAAGGATTCCGGGAGACCCAGTACTTC. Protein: CASSKGFRETQYF.

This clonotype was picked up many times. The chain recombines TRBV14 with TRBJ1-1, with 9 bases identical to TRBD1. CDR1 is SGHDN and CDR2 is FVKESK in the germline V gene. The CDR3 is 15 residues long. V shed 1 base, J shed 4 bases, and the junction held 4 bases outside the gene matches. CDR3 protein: CASSQGGTGSTEAFF. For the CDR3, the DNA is TGTGCCAGCAGCCAAGGCGGGACAGGGAGCACTGAAGCTTTCTTT.

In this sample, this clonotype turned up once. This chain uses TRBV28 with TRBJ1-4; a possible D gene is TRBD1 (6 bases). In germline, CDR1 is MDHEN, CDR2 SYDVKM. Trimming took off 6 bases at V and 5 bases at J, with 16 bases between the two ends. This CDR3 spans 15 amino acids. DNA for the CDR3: TGTGCCAGCAGAGATGACAGGCCGGGCAATGAAAAACTGTTTTTT. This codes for CASRDDRPGNEKLFF.

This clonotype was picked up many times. The CDR3 reads CASYGTQETQYF. CDR3 nucleotides: TGCGCCAGTTATGGAACGCAAGAGACCCAGTACTTC. The genes are TRBV5-1 and TRBJ2-5; D remains unclear. CDR3 length: 12 residues. V was trimmed by 8 bases and J by 2 bases, leaving 10 bases between them. The germline V gene encodes CDR1 SGHRS and CDR2 YFSETQ.

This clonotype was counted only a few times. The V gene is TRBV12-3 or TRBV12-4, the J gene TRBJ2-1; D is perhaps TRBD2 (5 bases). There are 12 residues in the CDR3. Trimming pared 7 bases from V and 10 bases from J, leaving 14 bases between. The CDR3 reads CASTLSPGEQFF. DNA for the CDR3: TGTGCCAGCACCCTCAGCCCGGGGGAGCAGTTCTTC.

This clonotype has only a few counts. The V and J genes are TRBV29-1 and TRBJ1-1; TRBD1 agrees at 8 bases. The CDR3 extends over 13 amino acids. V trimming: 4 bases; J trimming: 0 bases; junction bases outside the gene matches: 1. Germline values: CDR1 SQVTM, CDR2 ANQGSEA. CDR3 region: CSVAGQVNTEAFF. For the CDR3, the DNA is TGCAGCGTTGCGGGACAGGTGAACACTGAAGCTTTCTTT.

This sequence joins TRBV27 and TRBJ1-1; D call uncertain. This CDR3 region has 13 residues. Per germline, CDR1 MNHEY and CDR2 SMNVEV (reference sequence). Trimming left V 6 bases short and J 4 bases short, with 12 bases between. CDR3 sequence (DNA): TGTGCCAGCAGACTCTTGGGTCTCACTGAAGCTTTCTTT. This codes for CASRLLGLTEAFF.

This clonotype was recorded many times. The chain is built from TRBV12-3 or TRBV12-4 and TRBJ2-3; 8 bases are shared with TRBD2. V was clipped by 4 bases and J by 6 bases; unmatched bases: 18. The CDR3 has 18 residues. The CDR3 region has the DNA TGTGCCAGCAGTTCTCATCCCTTGGCGGGGGGCACGTGGGATACGCAGTATTTT. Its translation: CASSSHPLAGGTWDTQYF.

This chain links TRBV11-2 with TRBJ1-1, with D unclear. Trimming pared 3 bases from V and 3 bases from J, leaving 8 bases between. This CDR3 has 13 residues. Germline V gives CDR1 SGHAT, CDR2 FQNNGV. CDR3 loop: CASSFARDTEAFF. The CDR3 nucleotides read TGTGCCAGCAGCTTCGCGAGGGACACTGAAGCTTTCTTT.

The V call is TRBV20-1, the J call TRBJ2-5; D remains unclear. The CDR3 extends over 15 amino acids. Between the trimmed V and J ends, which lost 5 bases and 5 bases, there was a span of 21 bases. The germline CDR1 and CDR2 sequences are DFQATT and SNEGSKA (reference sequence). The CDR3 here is CSAFSPWADSETQYF. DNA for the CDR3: TGCAGTGCTTTTTCACCTTGGGCCGACTCGGAGACCCAGTACTTC.

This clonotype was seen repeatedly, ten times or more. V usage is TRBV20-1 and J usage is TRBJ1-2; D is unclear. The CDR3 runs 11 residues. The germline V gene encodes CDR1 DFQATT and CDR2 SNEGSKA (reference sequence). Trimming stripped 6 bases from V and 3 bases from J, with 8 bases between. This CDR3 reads CSAPEDYGYTF. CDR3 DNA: TGCAGTGCGCCGGAGGACTATGGCTACACCTTC.

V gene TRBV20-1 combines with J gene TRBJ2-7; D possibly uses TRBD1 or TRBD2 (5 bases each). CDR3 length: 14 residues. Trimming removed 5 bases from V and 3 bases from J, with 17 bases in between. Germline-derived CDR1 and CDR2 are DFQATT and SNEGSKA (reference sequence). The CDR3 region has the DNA TGCAGTGCTGCCCGATATGGGGGTGGCTACGAGCAGTACTTC. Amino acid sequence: CSAARYGGGYEQYF.

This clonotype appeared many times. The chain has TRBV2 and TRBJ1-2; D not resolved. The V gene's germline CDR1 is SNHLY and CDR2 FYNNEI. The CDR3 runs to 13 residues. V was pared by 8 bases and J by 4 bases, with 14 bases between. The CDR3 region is CASYSSVRYGYTF. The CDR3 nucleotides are TGTGCCAGCTATTCAAGTGTCCGCTATGGCTACACCTTC.

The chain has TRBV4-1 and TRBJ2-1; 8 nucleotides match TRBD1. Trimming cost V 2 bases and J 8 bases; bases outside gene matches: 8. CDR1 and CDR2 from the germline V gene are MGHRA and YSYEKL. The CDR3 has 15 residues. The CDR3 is CASSQWAQGDDEQFF. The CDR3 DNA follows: TGCGCCAGCAGCCAATGGGCACAGGGGGACGATGAGCAGTTCTTC.

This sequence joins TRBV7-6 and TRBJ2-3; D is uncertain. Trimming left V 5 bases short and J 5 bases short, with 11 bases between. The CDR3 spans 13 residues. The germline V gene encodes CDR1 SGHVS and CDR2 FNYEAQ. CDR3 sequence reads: CASSHTRGDTQYF. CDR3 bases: TGTGCCAGCAGCCATACCCGTGGAGATACGCAGTATTTT.

Written as DNA, the CDR3 is TGCAGCGCTCGCCCCTACAGGGCTGGGCTTGAAGCTTTCTTT. Amino acid sequence: CSARPYRAGLEAFF. The chain carries TRBV29-1 and TRBJ1-1, with D maybe TRBD1 (6 bases). V lost 7 bases to trimming and J lost 7 bases, with 22 bases between them. Germline V gene lookup returns CDR1 SQVTM and CDR2 ANQGSEA. CDR3 size: 14 residues.

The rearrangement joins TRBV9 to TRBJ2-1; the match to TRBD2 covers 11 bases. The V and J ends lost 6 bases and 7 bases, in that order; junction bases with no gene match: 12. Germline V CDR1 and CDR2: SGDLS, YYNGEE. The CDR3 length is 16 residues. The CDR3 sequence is CASTSVLAGVGNEQFF. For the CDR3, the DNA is TGTGCCAGCACCTCGGTACTAGCGGGGGTAGGGAATGAGCAGTTCTTC. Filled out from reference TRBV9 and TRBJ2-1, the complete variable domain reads DSGVTQTPKHLITATGQRVTLRCSPRSGDLSVYWYQQSLDQGLQFLIQYYNGEERAKGNILERFSAQQFPDLHSELNLSSLELGDSALYFCASTSVLAGVGNEQFFGPGTRLTVL.